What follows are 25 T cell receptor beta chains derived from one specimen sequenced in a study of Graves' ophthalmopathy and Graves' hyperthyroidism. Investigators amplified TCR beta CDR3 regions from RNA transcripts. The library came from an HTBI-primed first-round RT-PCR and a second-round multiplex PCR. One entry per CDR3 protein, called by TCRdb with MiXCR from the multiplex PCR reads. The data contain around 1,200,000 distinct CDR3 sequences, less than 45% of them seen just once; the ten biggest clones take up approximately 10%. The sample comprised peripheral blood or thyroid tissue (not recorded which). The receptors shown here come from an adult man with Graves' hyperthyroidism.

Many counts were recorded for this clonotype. The CDR3 loop is CSASLEVFGRYEQYF. The DNA of the CDR3 is TGCAGTGCTAGCCTAGAGGTGTTCGGTCGTTACGAGCAGTACTTC. This rearrangement joins TRBV20-1 to TRBJ2-7; unclear D gene. The germline gives CDR1 DFQATT, CDR2 SNEGSKA (reference sequence). This CDR3 is built from 15 residues. Between the trimmed V and J ends, which lost 3 bases and 4 bases, there was a span of 19 bases.

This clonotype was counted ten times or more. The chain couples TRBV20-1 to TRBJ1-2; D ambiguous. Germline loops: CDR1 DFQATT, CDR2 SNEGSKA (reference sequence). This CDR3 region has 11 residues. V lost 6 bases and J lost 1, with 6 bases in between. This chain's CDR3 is CSALFNYGYTF. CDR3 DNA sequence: TGCAGTGCCCTATTTAACTATGGCTACACCTTC.

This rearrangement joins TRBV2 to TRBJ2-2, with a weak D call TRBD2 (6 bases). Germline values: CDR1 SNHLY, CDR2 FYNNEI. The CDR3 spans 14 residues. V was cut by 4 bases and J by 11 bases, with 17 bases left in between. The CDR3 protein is CASSAHSGGYELFF. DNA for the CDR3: TGTGCCAGCAGTGCCCATAGCGGCGGCTACGAGCTGTTTTTT. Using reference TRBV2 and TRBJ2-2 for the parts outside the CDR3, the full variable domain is EPEVTQTPSHQVTQMGQEVILRCVPISNHLYFYWYRQILGQKVEFLVSFYNNEISEKSEIFDDQFSVERPDGSNFTLKIRSTKLEDSAMYFCASSAHSGGYELFFGEGSRLTVL.

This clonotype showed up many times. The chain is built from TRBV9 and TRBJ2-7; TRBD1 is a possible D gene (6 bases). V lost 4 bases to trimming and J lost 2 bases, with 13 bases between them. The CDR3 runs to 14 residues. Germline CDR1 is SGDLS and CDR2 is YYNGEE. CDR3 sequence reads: CASSIQGGTYEQYF. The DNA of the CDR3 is TGTGCCAGCAGCATACAGGGTGGAACCTACGAGCAGTACTTC.

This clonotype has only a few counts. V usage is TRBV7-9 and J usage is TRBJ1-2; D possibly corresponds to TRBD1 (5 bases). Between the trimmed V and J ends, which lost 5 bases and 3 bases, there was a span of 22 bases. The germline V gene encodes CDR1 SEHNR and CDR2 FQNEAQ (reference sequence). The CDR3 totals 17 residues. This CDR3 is CASSPDPTIRDYYGYTF. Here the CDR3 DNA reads TGTGCCAGCAGCCCAGACCCTACTATCCGGGACTACTATGGCTACACCTTC.

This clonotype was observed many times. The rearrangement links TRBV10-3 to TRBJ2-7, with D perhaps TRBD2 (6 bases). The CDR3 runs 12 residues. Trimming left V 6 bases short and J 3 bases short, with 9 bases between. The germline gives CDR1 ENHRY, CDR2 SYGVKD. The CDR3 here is CAISREIYEQYF. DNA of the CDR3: TGTGCCATCAGCCGGGAGATCTACGAGCAGTACTTC.

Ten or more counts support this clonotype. The CDR3 DNA reads as TGTGCCAGCAGCTTAAGCGGCGGGGGGGAAGAGACCCAGTACTTC. Its protein is CASSLSGGGEETQYF. This chain connects TRBV5-5 to TRBJ2-5; TRBD2 agrees at 9 bases. Germline V CDR1 and CDR2: SGHKS, YYEKEE (reference sequence). V lost 2 bases and J lost 3; bases outside the gene matches: 5. The CDR3 sequence is 15 residues long.

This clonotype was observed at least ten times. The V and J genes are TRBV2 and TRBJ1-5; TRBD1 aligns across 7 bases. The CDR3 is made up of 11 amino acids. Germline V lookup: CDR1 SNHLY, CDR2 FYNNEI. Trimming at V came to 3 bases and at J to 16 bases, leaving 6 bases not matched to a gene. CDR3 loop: CASSDRDRSHF. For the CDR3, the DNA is TGTGCCAGCAGTGACCGGGACAGATCTCATTTT.

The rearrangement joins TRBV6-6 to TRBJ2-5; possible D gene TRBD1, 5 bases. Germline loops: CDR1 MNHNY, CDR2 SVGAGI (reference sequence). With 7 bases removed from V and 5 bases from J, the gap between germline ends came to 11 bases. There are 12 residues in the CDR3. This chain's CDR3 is CASKARVETQYF. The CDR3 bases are TGTGCCAGCAAAGCCAGGGTCGAGACCCAGTACTTC.

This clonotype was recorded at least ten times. The CDR3 bases are TGTGCCAGCAGTGAAGTAGGCAGGGGCCAGCCCCAGCATTTT. The encoded protein is CASSEVGRGQPQHF. The chain links TRBV2 to TRBJ1-5, with D possibly TRBD1 on 6 matching bases. The germline V and J ends were trimmed by 1 base and 7 bases, with 11 bases remaining between them. Germline CDR1 reads SNHLY; CDR2 reads FYNNEI. This CDR3 region has 14 residues. The full variable domain, in which reference TRBV2 and TRBJ1-5 provide the parts outside the CDR3, is EPEVTQTPSHQVTQMGQEVILRCVPISNHLYFYWYRQILGQKVEFLVSFYNNEISEKSEIFDDQFSVERPDGSNFTLKIRSTKLEDSAMYFCASSEVGRGQPQHFGDGTRLSIL.

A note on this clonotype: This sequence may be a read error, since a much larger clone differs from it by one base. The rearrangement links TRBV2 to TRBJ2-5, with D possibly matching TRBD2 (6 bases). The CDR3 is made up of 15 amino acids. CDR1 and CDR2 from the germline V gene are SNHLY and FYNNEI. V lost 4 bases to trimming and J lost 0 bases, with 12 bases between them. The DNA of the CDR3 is TGTGCCAGCAGTGGGTTCGGGGGTGACCAAGAGACCCAGTACTTC. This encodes CASSGFGGDQETQYF.

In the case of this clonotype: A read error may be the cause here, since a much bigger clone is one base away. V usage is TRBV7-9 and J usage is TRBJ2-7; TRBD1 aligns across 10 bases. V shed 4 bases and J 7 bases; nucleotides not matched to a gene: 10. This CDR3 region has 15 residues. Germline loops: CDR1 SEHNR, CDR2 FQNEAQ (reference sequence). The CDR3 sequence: CASSYRQGALEEQYF. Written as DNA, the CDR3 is TGTGCCAGCAGCTACCGACAGGGGGCCTTGGAAGAGCAGTACTTC. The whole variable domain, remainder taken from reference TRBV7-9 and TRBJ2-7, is DTGVSQNPRHKITKRGQNVTFRCDPISEHNRLYWYRQTLGQGPEFLTYFQNEAQLEKSRLLSDRFSAERPKGSFSTLEIQRTEQGDSAMYLCASSYRQGALEEQYFGPGTRLTVT.

This chain's CDR3 is CASSLDLAGYGYTF. CDR3 sequence (DNA): TGTGCCAGCAGTTTAGATTTGGCGGGGTATGGCTACACCTTC. J is TRBJ1-2 and V is TRBV12-3 or TRBV12-4; D is unresolved. Trimming pared 1 base from V and 5 bases from J, leaving 11 bases between. This CDR3 is 14 amino acids long.

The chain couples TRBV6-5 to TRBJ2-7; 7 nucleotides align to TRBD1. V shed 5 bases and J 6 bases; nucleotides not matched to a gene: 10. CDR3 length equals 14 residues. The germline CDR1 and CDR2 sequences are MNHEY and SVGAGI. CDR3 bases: TGTGCCAGCAGTACTACAGGGGTCGGGGCCGAGCAGTACTTC. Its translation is CASSTTGVGAEQYF.

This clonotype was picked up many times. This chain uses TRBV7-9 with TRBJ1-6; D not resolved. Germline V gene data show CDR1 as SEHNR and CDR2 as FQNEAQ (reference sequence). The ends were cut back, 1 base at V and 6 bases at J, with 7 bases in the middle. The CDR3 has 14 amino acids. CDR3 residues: CASSLDVPNSPLHF. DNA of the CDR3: TGTGCCAGCAGCTTAGATGTTCCTAATTCACCCCTCCACTTT.

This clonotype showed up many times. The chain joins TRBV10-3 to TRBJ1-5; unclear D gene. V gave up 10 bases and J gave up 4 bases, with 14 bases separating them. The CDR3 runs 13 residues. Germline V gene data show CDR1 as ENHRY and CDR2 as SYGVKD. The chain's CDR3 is CATSSGRNQPQHF. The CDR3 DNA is TGTGCCACCTCCTCGGGTAGAAATCAGCCCCAGCATTTT.

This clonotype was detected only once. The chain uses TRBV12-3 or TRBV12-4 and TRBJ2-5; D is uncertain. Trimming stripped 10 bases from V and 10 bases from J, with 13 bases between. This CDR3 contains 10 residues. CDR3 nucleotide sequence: TGTGCCACCGGTTGGCAGATCCAGTACTTC. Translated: CATGWQIQYF.

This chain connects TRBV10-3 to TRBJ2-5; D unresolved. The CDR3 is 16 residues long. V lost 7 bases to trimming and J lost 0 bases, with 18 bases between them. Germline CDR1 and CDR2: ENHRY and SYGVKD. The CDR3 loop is CAIKEWYGPDQETQYF. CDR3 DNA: TGTGCCATCAAGGAGTGGTACGGACCCGACCAAGAGACCCAGTACTTC.

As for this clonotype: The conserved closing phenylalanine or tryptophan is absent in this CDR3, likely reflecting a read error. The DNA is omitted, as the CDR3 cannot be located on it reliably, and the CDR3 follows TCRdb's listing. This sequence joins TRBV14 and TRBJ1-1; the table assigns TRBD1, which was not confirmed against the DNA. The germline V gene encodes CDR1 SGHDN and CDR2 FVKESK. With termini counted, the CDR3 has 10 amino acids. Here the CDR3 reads CASSSAGTFY.

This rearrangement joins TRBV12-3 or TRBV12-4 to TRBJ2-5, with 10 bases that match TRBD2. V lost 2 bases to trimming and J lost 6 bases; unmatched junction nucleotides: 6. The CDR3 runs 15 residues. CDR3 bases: TGTGCCAGCAGTTTAAAGGGGACTAGCGTGCAGACCCAGTACTTC. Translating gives CASSLKGTSVQTQYF.

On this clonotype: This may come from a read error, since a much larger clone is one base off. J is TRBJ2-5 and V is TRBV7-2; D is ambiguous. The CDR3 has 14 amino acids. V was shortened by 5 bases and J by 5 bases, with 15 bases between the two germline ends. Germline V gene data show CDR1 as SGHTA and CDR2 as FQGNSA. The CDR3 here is CASSLYYPPETQYF. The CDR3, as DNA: TGTGCCAGCAGCCTCTACTACCCTCCGGAGACCCAGTACTTC.

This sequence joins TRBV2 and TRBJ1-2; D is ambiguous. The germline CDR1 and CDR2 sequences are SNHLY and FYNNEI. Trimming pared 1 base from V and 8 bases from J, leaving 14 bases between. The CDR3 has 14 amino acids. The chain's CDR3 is CASSEVRVARGYTF. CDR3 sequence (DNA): TGTGCCAGCAGTGAAGTAAGGGTGGCTCGGGGCTACACCTTC. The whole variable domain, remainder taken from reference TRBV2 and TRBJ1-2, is EPEVTQTPSHQVTQMGQEVILRCVPISNHLYFYWYRQILGQKVEFLVSFYNNEISEKSEIFDDQFSVERPDGSNFTLKIRSTKLEDSAMYFCASSEVRVARGYTFGSGTRLTVV.

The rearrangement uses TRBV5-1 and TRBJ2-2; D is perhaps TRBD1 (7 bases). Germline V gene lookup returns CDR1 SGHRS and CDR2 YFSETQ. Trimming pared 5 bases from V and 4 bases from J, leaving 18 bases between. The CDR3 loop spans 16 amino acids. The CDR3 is CASRPQGGLGTGELFF. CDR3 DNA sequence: TGCGCCAGCAGACCTCAGGGGGGACTTGGCACCGGGGAGCTGTTTTTT.

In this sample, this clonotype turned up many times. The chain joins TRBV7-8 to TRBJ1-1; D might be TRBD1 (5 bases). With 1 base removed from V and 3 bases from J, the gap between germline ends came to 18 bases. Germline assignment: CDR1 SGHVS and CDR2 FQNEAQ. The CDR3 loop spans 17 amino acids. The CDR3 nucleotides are TGTGCCAGCAGCTTAGTATCGGGGGAGGCGGTCCACACTGAAGCTTTCTTT. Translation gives CASSLVSGEAVHTEAFF.

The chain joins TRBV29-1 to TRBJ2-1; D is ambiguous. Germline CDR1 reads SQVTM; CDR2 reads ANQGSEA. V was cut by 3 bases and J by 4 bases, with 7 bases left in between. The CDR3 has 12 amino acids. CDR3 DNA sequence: TGCAGCGTTGACAGGTCGTACAATGAGCAGTTCTTC. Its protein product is CSVDRSYNEQFF.